This is a list of T cell receptor beta chains from one sample in a study of T cell repertoires in cytomegalovirus infection. Their antigens are not known. Each CDR3 protein is one row after TCRdb ran MiXCR on the reads. The sample includes around 130,000 distinct CDR3 sequences, about 24% of them seen just once. Sequences were obtained from PBMCs, sequenced either directly or after in vitro stimulation (not recorded which). The receptor set was obtained from a human donor in good health (CMV status not recorded). Some clones in this sample may be carry-over from other donors' samples. Both conserved end residues are part of each CDR3. The order of the fields is V gene, D gene, clone size, J gene, CDR3 DNA, CDR3 protein. D genes are given only for firm matches. A clone size is listed for some rows: how often the clone was seen (once, few, many), or a class if it is expanded.

v_gene: TRBV7-9
d_gene: NA
abundance: NA
j_gene: TRBJ1-3
CDR3nt: TGTGCCAGCAGCGCTTTGGGGGACGGCAGGAGTTCTGGAAACACCATATATTTT
CDR3aa: CASSALGDGRSSGNTIYF

v_gene: TRBV20-1
d_gene: NA
abundance: NA
j_gene: TRBJ2-1
CDR3nt: TGCAGTGCTAGGGGGAACTTCTACAATGAGCAGTTCTTC
CDR3aa: CSARGNFYNEQFF

v_gene: TRBV23-1
d_gene: TRBD2
abundance: NA
j_gene: TRBJ2-3
CDR3nt: TGCGCCAGCAGTCAATCTACGGTGGCGGGGGTTAAAAGCACAGATACGCAGTATTTT
CDR3aa: CASSQSTVAGVKSTDTQYF

v_gene: TRBV7-9
d_gene: NA
abundance: many
j_gene: TRBJ1-5
CDR3nt: TGTGCCAGCAGCTTAGGTCGCGGCAATCAGCCCCAGCATTTT
CDR3aa: CASSLGRGNQPQHF

v_gene: TRBV7-3
d_gene: NA
abundance: few
j_gene: TRBJ1-2
CDR3nt: TGTGCCAGCAGCATGGACATATTGAGACCTAACTATGGCTACACCTTC
CDR3aa: CASSMDILRPNYGYTF

v_gene: TRBV7-8
d_gene: NA
abundance: many
j_gene: TRBJ1-2
CDR3nt: TGTGCCAGCAGCTTTCAGGGGAACTATGGCTACACCTTC
CDR3aa: CASSFQGNYGYTF

v_gene: TRBV19
d_gene: NA
abundance: NA
j_gene: TRBJ1-5
CDR3nt: TGTGCCAGTACGAGGACAGGCAATCAGCCCCAGCATTTT
CDR3aa: CASTRTGNQPQHF

v_gene: TRBV28
d_gene: TRBD1
abundance: NA
j_gene: TRBJ2-7
CDR3nt: TGTGCCAGCAGTTTACGGCAGGGGGCGGCTCGGGAGCAGTACTTC
CDR3aa: CASSLRQGAAREQYF

v_gene: TRBV6-1
d_gene: NA
abundance: few
j_gene: TRBJ1-5
CDR3nt: TGTGCCAGCAGTTGGCAGCCAAATCAGCCCCAGCATTTT
CDR3aa: CASSWQPNQPQHF

v_gene: TRBV7-2
d_gene: NA
abundance: medium-sized
j_gene: TRBJ2-4
CDR3nt: TGTGCCAGCAGCTTAGCGCTGGGTAGGGCCAAAAACATTCAGTACTTC
CDR3aa: CASSLALGRAKNIQYF

v_gene: TRBV7-2
d_gene: NA
abundance: few
j_gene: TRBJ1-1
CDR3nt: TGTGCCAGCAGCTTAGGGAAGAATCTCCCAAGTGAAGCTTTCTTT
CDR3aa: CASSLGKNLPSEAFF

v_gene: TRBV7-8
d_gene: NA
abundance: NA
j_gene: TRBJ2-1
CDR3nt: TGTGCCAGCAGCTCCCGGACAGTCTACAATGAGCAGTTCTTC
CDR3aa: CASSSRTVYNEQFF

v_gene: TRBV7-2
d_gene: TRBD1
abundance: many
j_gene: TRBJ1-5
CDR3nt: TGTGCCAGCAGCTCGACAGGGGGCAAGGAGCCCCAGCATTTT
CDR3aa: CASSSTGGKEPQHF

v_gene: TRBV7-9
d_gene: NA
abundance: few
j_gene: TRBJ1-1
CDR3nt: TGTGCCAACCTCCCATATAAGGGTATAGACACTGAAGCTTTCTTT
CDR3aa: CANLPYKGIDTEAFF

v_gene: TRBV30
d_gene: TRBD2
abundance: NA
j_gene: TRBJ2-3
CDR3nt: TGTGCCTGGAGTGCGGGACTAGCGGGAAGCACAGATACGCAGTATTTT
CDR3aa: CAWSAGLAGSTDTQYF

v_gene: TRBV5-5
d_gene: NA
abundance: NA
j_gene: TRBJ1-4
CDR3nt: TGTGCCAGCAGCCCGCTGGGTGCGGCTAATGAAAAACTGTTTTTT
CDR3aa: CASSPLGAANEKLFF

v_gene: TRBV11-2
d_gene: NA
abundance: few
j_gene: TRBJ2-1
CDR3nt: TGTGCCAGCACCAATGTGGGCCGGAGCTCCTACAATGAGCAGTTCTTC
CDR3aa: CASTNVGRSSYNEQFF

v_gene: TRBV20-1
d_gene: NA
abundance: NA
j_gene: TRBJ2-7
CDR3nt: TGCAGTGCTAGGGGTAGGACCAGCTCCTACGAGCAGTACTTC
CDR3aa: CSARGRTSSYEQYF

v_gene: TRBV24-1
d_gene: TRBD1
abundance: NA
j_gene: TRBJ1-2
CDR3nt: TGTGCCACCCAAGGACAGGGAAGTGCCTACACCTTC
CDR3aa: CATQGQGSAYTF

v_gene: TRBV7-3
d_gene: NA
abundance: few
j_gene: TRBJ1-5
CDR3nt: TGTGCCAGCAGCCGAGAGGGTAGGGTGTGTCAGCCCCAGCATTTT
CDR3aa: CASSREGRVCQPQHF

v_gene: TRBV2
d_gene: TRBD2
abundance: NA
j_gene: TRBJ2-7
CDR3nt: TGTGCCAGCAGTGAAGAGGTTGCGGGAGGGCCTTTAAACGAGCAGTACTTC
CDR3aa: CASSEEVAGGPLNEQYF

v_gene: TRBV7-7
d_gene: TRBD1
abundance: many
j_gene: TRBJ2-5
CDR3nt: TGTGCCAGCAGTCAAAATTCCGGGACAGGGTGGGAGACCCAGTACTTC
CDR3aa: CASSQNSGTGWETQYF

v_gene: TRBV28
d_gene: NA
abundance: few
j_gene: TRBJ2-2
CDR3nt: TGTGCCAGCAGTAATCTTAGGACAGCCCCGAACACCGGGGAGCTGTTTTTT
CDR3aa: CASSNLRTAPNTGELFF

v_gene: TRBV7-2
d_gene: TRBD2
abundance: many
j_gene: TRBJ2-2
CDR3nt: TGTGCCAGCAGTCTAGCGGGAGTGACCGGGGAGCTGTTTTTT
CDR3aa: CASSLAGVTGELFF

v_gene: TRBV11-2
d_gene: NA
abundance: NA
j_gene: TRBJ2-1
CDR3nt: TGTGCCAGCAGCTTAGTATTGGAGAATGAGCAGTTCTTC
CDR3aa: CASSLVLENEQFF

v_gene: TRBV2
d_gene: NA
abundance: few
j_gene: TRBJ2-5
CDR3nt: TGTGCCAGCAGTGTCCGGCAGGACCAAGAGACCCAGTACTTC
CDR3aa: CASSVRQDQETQYF

v_gene: TRBV13
d_gene: NA
abundance: once
j_gene: TRBJ1-2
CDR3nt: TGTGCCAGCAGCTTAGTTGCAGGGGACAACTATGGCTACACCTTC
CDR3aa: CASSLVAGDNYGYTF